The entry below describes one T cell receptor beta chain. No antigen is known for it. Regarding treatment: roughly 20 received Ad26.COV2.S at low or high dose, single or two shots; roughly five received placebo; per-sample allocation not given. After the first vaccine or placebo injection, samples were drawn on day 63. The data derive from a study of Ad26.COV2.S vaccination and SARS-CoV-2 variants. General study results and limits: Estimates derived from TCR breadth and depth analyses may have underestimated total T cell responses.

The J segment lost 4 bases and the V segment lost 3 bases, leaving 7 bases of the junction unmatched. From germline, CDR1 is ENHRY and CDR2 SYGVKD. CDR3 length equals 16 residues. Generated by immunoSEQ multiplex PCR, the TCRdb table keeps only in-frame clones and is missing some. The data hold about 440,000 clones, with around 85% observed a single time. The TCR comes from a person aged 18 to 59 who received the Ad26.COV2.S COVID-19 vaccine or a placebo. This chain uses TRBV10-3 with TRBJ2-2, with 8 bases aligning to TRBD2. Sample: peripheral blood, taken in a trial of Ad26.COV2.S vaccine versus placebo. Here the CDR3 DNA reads TGTGCCATCAGTGACCCAGCGGGAGTTGTCACCGGGGAGCTGTTTTTT. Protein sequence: CAISDPAGVVTGELFF.